These 32 T cell receptor beta chains originate from one sample sequenced in a study of cytomegalovirus exposure and HLA in healthy donors. This PCR relied on a set of 60 Vbeta primers and 13 Jbeta primers. Using immunoSEQ multiplex PCR, the repertoire was profiled, and TCRdb retains in-frame clones only, with some absent. This table holds 120,000 or so clones, 75% to 85% found once. Material for sequencing was PBMCs. These receptors came from a man between 40 and 49 years old in good health and CMV-seronegative.

CDR3 protein: CASSLSRDTYEQYF. CDR3 DNA: TGTGCCAGCAGCTTGTCGAGGGACACCTACGAGCAGTACTTC. The V gene is TRBV5-4, the J gene TRBJ2-7; possibly TRBD1 for D (6 bases). The CDR3 has 14 amino acids. Trimming removed 1 base from V and 2 bases from J, with 10 bases in between. The germline CDR1 and CDR2 sequences are SGHNT and YYREEE (reference sequence). The full variable domain, in which reference TRBV5-4 and TRBJ2-7 provide the parts outside the CDR3, is ETGVTQSPTHLIKTRGQQVTLRCSSQSGHNTVSWYQQALGQGPQFIFQYYREEENGRGNFPPRFSGLQFPNYSSELNVNALELDDSALYLCASSLSRDTYEQYFGPGTRLTVT.

The J gene is TRBJ2-7, the V gene TRBV9; D gene ambiguous. CDR1 is SGDLS and CDR2 is YYNGEE in the germline V gene. The V end was cut by 0 bases, the J end by 1 base, with 8 bases between. The CDR3 spans 14 residues. This chain's CDR3 is CASSVAPSSYEQYF. In DNA form, the CDR3 reads TGTGCCAGCAGCGTAGCTCCCTCTTCCTACGAGCAGTACTTC.

The rearrangement uses TRBV6-5 and TRBJ2-1; 12 bases are shared with TRBD1. The J segment lost 15 bases and the V segment lost 5 bases, leaving 5 bases of the junction unmatched. Germline V gives CDR1 MNHEY, CDR2 SVGAGI. This CDR3 comprises 12 residues. The CDR3 DNA follows: TGTGCCAGCAGTGGGGACAGGGGGCATCGGTTCTTC. Translating gives CASSGDRGHRFF.

The CDR3 coding sequence is TGTGCCAGCAGCCCGGGCGGGCCTAGCGACACAGATACGCAGTATTTT. Protein: CASSPGGPSDTDTQYF. The gene calls are TRBV5-4 and TRBJ2-3, with D maybe TRBD2 (6 bases). Germline V gives CDR1 SGHNT, CDR2 YYREEE (reference sequence). V lost 4 bases and J lost 2, with 17 bases in between. The CDR3 contains 16 residues.

The V and J genes are TRBV2 and TRBJ2-5, with 7 bases lining up with TRBD1. Per the germline V gene, CDR1 is SNHLY and CDR2 is FYNNEI. The ends lost 7 bases at V and 1 base at J; junction bases unmatched: 6. The length of the CDR3 is 14 residues. CDR3 DNA: TGTGCCAGCAAGCCAGGGACAGCCCAAGAGACCCAGTACTTC. It yields the protein CASKPGTAQETQYF.

The chain recombines TRBV27 with TRBJ2-7, with TRBD2 matching 14 bases. Per the germline V gene, CDR1 is MNHEY and CDR2 is SMNVEV (reference sequence). The trim removed 4 bases at V and 6 bases at J, leaving 5 bases unmatched. The CDR3 covers 15 residues. The CDR3 DNA sequence: TGTGCCAGCAGTTCCTTCGGACTAGCGGGAGGCGAGCAGTACTTC. Protein sequence: CASSSFGLAGGEQYF.

This chain joins TRBV13 and TRBJ2-1; the match to TRBD2 covers 9 bases. V shed 1 base and J 6 bases; nucleotides not matched to a gene: 4. The CDR3 covers 15 residues. The germline V gene encodes CDR1 PRHDT and CDR2 FYEKMQ (reference sequence). This chain's CDR3 is CASSLVRTSVNEQFF. CDR3 sequence (DNA): TGTGCCAGCAGCTTAGTTAGGACTAGCGTCAATGAGCAGTTCTTC.

J is TRBJ2-1 and V is TRBV2; 7 nucleotides line up with TRBD2. The CDR3 is 15 residues long. V gave up 8 bases and J gave up 0 bases; unmatched junction bases: 7. Per germline, CDR1 SNHLY and CDR2 FYNNEI. The CDR3 sequence is CASQRREGSYNEQFF. CDR3 DNA: TGTGCCAGCCAGAGGAGGGAGGGCTCCTACAATGAGCAGTTCTTC. The whole variable domain, filled in from reference TRBV2 and TRBJ2-1, reads EPEVTQTPSHQVTQMGQEVILRCVPISNHLYFYWYRQILGQKVEFLVSFYNNEISEKSEIFDDQFSVERPDGSNFTLKIRSTKLEDSAMYFCASQRREGSYNEQFFGPGTRLTVL.

V and J are TRBV28 and TRBJ2-7; TRBD1 aligns across 7 bases. J lost 5 bases, V lost 5 bases, and 3 bases had no gene match. Germline V gene data show CDR1 as MDHEN and CDR2 as SYDVKM. The CDR3 has 12 residues. The CDR3 reads CASSIRGNEQYF. The CDR3 coding sequence is TGTGCCAGCAGTATCAGGGGGAACGAGCAGTACTTC.

The rearrangement links TRBV30 to TRBJ2-5, with 8 positions matching TRBD2. Germline assignment: CDR1 GTSNPN and CDR2 SVGIG (reference sequence). Trimming took 7 bases from V and 3 from J; bases not matched to a gene: 13. The CDR3 runs 15 residues. CDR3 DNA: TGTGCCTCCACGAAGCGGGAGACACTCAAAGAGACCCAGTACTTC. This codes for CASTKRETLKETQYF. Full variable domain (outside the CDR3, taken from reference TRBV30 and TRBJ2-5): SQTIHQWPATLVQPVGSPLSLECTVEGTSNPNLYWYRQAAGRGLQLLFYSVGIGQISSEVPQNLSASRPQDRQFILSSKKLLLSDSGFYLCASTKRETLKETQYFGPGTRLLVL.

A word on this clone: Other DNA sequences of this sample code for an identical CDR3. The chain is built from TRBV2 and TRBJ2-6; D is ambiguous. The CDR3 covers 12 residues. The ends were cut back, 6 bases at V and 4 bases at J, with 4 bases in the middle. Germline-derived CDR1 and CDR2 are SNHLY and FYNNEI. Here the CDR3 DNA reads TGTGCCAGCAGCTCCGGGGCCAACGTCCTGACTTTC. Translating gives CASSSGANVLTF.

The rearrangement uses TRBV27 and TRBJ1-5; possibly TRBD1 for D (5 bases). Germline assignment: CDR1 MNHEY and CDR2 SMNVEV (reference sequence). V gave up 3 bases and J gave up 4 bases, with 16 bases separating them. The CDR3 length is 16 residues. The CDR3 nucleotides read TGTGCCAGCAGTTTCGCCCCGCCGACAGTGAATCAGCCCCAGCATTTT. Its translation is CASSFAPPTVNQPQHF.

The chain recombines TRBV10-3 with TRBJ2-7; D call uncertain. The CDR3 contains 13 residues. Germline loops: CDR1 ENHRY, CDR2 SYGVKD. Trimming pared 0 bases from V and 4 bases from J, leaving 7 bases between. The CDR3 loop reads CAISESGRYEQYF. The CDR3 region has the DNA TGTGCCATCAGTGAGTCAGGCAGGTACGAGCAGTACTTC.

The V and J genes are TRBV19 and TRBJ1-3, with D maybe TRBD1 (5 bases). The CDR3 consists of 16 residues. V was cut by 5 bases and J by 8 bases, with 22 bases left in between. From germline, CDR1 is LNHDA and CDR2 SQIVND (reference sequence). CDR3 nucleotides: TGTGCCAGTAGTGGAATTCCGGGACTAGGGCAATACACCATATATTTT. As protein: CASSGIPGLGQYTIYF.

This rearrangement joins TRBV28 to TRBJ2-7; no definite D call. The CDR3 is made up of 13 amino acids. Trimming removed 7 bases at V and 0 bases at J, with 10 bases between. Germline CDR1 and CDR2: MDHEN and SYDVKM. CDR3 DNA: TGTGCCAGCACGAGGCCGAACTCCTACGAGCAGTACTTC. This encodes CASTRPNSYEQYF.

The chain couples TRBV5-6 to TRBJ1-5; D is undetermined. Germline-derived CDR1 and CDR2 are SGHDT and YYEEEE. This CDR3 is 15 amino acids long. V lost 0 bases and J 0 bases, leaving 7 bases between the germline ends. CDR3 nucleotides: TGTGCCAGCAGCTTGGGAATCTATAGCAATCAGCCCCAGCATTTT. Translating gives CASSLGIYSNQPQHF.

This chain links TRBV7-9 with TRBJ1-1; TRBD1 might be the D (6 bases). The V gene's germline CDR1 is SEHNR and CDR2 FQNEAQ (reference sequence). The V gene lost 5 bases and the J gene lost 3 bases, with 10 bases spanning the gap. CDR3 length: 13 amino acids. The DNA of the CDR3 is TGTGCCAGCAGCCCAGAGGGGGACACTGAAGCTTTCTTT. Encoded protein: CASSPEGDTEAFF. Using reference TRBV7-9 and TRBJ1-1 for the parts outside the CDR3, the full variable domain is DTGVSQNPRHKITKRGQNVTFRCDPISEHNRLYWYRQTLGQGPEFLTYFQNEAQLEKSRLLSDRFSAERPKGSFSTLEIQRTEQGDSAMYLCASSPEGDTEAFFGQGTRLTVV.

The chain is built from TRBV29-1 and TRBJ1-1; TRBD1 might be the D (5 bases). The CDR3 is 13 residues long. Germline lookup yields CDR1 SQVTM and CDR2 ANQGSEA. The germline V and J ends were trimmed by 2 bases and 4 bases, with 11 bases remaining between them. DNA for the CDR3: TGCAGCGTTGAACAGTCGGGGGGCACTGAAGCTTTCTTT. This gives the protein CSVEQSGGTEAFF.

This chain links TRBV27 with TRBJ1-1; the match to TRBD1 covers 10 bases. The V and J ends lost 6 bases and 6 bases, in that order; junction bases with no gene match: 7. This CDR3 has 14 amino acids. The germline V gene has CDR1 MNHEY and CDR2 SMNVEV (reference sequence). CDR3 bases: TGTGCCAGCAGGCCGGGACAGGGGAGTCCTGAAGCTTTCTTT. Residues: CASRPGQGSPEAFF.

The chain uses TRBV5-1 and TRBJ2-2; 8 bases are shared with TRBD1. V shed 5 bases, J shed 6 bases, and the junction held 12 bases outside the gene matches. The CDR3 runs 16 residues. Germline V lookup: CDR1 SGHRS, CDR2 YFSETQ. CDR3 sequence (DNA): TGCGCCAGCAGTCTTAGACAGGGGCCCCCGTCCGGGGAGCTGTTTTTT. Translating gives CASSLRQGPPSGELFF.

This chain connects TRBV6-5 to TRBJ1-6; TRBD1 aligns across 7 bases. Germline CDR1 reads MNHEY; CDR2 reads SVGAGI. The length of the CDR3 is 15 residues. The ends lost 6 bases at V and 8 bases at J; junction bases unmatched: 10. CDR3 sequence: CASRTEQGLHSPLHF. CDR3 sequence (DNA): TGTGCCAGCAGGACCGAACAGGGGTTGCATTCACCCCTCCACTTT.

The V gene is TRBV5-1, the J gene TRBJ1-5, with D possibly being TRBD1 (5 bases). V was cut by 5 bases and J by 6 bases, with 9 bases left in between. Germline V lookup: CDR1 SGHRS, CDR2 YFSETQ. CDR3 size: 12 residues. The CDR3 nucleotides are TGCGCCAGCAGACCAGGGATTCAGCCCCAGCATTTT. Amino acids: CASRPGIQPQHF.

The J gene is TRBJ1-2, the V gene TRBV5-1; D is perhaps TRBD1 (5 bases). CDR3 size: 15 residues. The germline gives CDR1 SGHRS, CDR2 YFSETQ. V lost 4 bases to trimming and J lost 2 bases, with 15 bases between them. The CDR3 sequence: CASSRGTDGNYGYTF. The CDR3 nucleotides are TGCGCCAGCAGCCGCGGGACGGATGGCAACTATGGCTACACCTTC.

V and J are TRBV7-8 and TRBJ2-2, with TRBD1 as a possible D gene (6 bases). This CDR3 is built from 15 residues. Germline loops: CDR1 SGHVS, CDR2 FQNEAQ. V lost 0 bases and J 3 bases, leaving 8 bases between the germline ends. The CDR3 loop reads CASSLAGAYTGELFF. For the CDR3, the DNA is TGTGCCAGCAGCTTAGCGGGGGCCTACACCGGGGAGCTGTTTTTT.

The CDR3 DNA follows: TGTGCCAGCAGCTTGGGAGACAGGGGGGCTGAAAAACTGTTTTTT. The encoded protein is CASSLGDRGAEKLFF. The chain carries TRBV5-8 and TRBJ1-4; 9 positions match TRBD1. This CDR3 is built from 15 residues. J lost 7 bases, V lost 0 bases, and 4 bases had no gene match. The germline gives CDR1 SGHTS, CDR2 YDEGEE.

V gene TRBV5-1 combines with J gene TRBJ2-1; 7 bases are shared with TRBD1. V lost 2 bases and J lost 0; bases outside the gene matches: 8. Per germline, CDR1 SGHRS and CDR2 YFSETQ. This CDR3 is built from 17 residues. The CDR3 is CASSLPRQGGSYNEQFF. CDR3 DNA: TGCGCCAGCAGCTTACCTCGACAGGGTGGCTCCTACAATGAGCAGTTCTTC.

V gene TRBV25-1 combines with J gene TRBJ2-5; D unresolved. V was cut by 4 bases and J by 0 bases, with 9 bases left in between. Germline V gene sequence: CDR1 MGHDK, CDR2 SYGVNS. The CDR3 spans 14 residues. CDR3 region: CASSVSEYQETQYF. CDR3 coding DNA: TGTGCCAGCAGTGTGAGTGAGTACCAAGAGACCCAGTACTTC.

DNA of the CDR3: TGTGCCAGCCGCCAGACAGAATCCCAAGAGACCCAGTACTTC. It is translated as CASRQTESQETQYF. This chain joins TRBV6-5 and TRBJ2-5; D is possibly TRBD1 (5 bases). The CDR3 consists of 14 residues. CDR1 is MNHEY, CDR2 SVGAGI, per germline. The germline V and J ends were trimmed by 8 bases and 1 base, with 14 bases remaining between them.

This clone was seen a few times. The chain uses TRBV18 and TRBJ1-4; D might be TRBD1 (5 bases). From germline, CDR1 is KGHSH and CDR2 LQKENI. V was cut by 1 base and J by 5 bases, with 11 bases left in between. The CDR3 is made up of 15 amino acids. The CDR3 coding sequence is TGTGCCAGCTCACCACGGCAGGGAAAGAATGAAAAACTGTTTTTT. Translating it yields CASSPRQGKNEKLFF.

The rearrangement links TRBV28 to TRBJ1-5; TRBD1 agrees at 8 bases. J gave up 0 bases and V 4 bases, and 5 bases lay outside the gene matches. Germline V CDR1 and CDR2: MDHEN, SYDVKM. This CDR3 comprises 16 residues. This CDR3 is CASSSRTGLSNQPQHF. Here the CDR3 DNA reads TGTGCCAGCAGTTCCCGGACAGGGCTTAGCAATCAGCCCCAGCATTTT. The whole variable domain, remainder taken from reference TRBV28 and TRBJ1-5, is DVKVTQSSRYLVKRTGEKVFLECVQDMDHENMFWYRQDPGLGLRLIYFSYDVKMKEKGDIPEGYSVSREKKERFSLILESASTNQTSMYLCASSSRTGLSNQPQHFGDGTRLSIL.

V gene TRBV30 combines with J gene TRBJ1-5, with 8 bases that match TRBD1. This CDR3 contains 18 residues. Germline CDR1 reads GTSNPN; CDR2 reads SVGIG (reference sequence). The V and J ends lost 1 base and 4 bases, in that order; junction bases with no gene match: 15. This CDR3 is CAWSAHPVARGLNQPQHF. In nucleotides, the CDR3 is TGTGCCTGGAGTGCCCACCCCGTCGCCAGGGGGCTAAATCAGCCCCAGCATTTT.

The rearrangement joins TRBV28 to TRBJ2-7, with 11 bases matching TRBD2. V shed 2 bases, J shed 4 bases, and the junction held 4 bases outside the gene matches. CDR3 length: 15 residues. Per germline, CDR1 MDHEN and CDR2 SYDVKM. The CDR3: CASSLTSGSRYEQYF. CDR3 nucleotides: TGTGCCAGCAGTTTAACTAGCGGGAGTCGGTACGAGCAGTACTTC.